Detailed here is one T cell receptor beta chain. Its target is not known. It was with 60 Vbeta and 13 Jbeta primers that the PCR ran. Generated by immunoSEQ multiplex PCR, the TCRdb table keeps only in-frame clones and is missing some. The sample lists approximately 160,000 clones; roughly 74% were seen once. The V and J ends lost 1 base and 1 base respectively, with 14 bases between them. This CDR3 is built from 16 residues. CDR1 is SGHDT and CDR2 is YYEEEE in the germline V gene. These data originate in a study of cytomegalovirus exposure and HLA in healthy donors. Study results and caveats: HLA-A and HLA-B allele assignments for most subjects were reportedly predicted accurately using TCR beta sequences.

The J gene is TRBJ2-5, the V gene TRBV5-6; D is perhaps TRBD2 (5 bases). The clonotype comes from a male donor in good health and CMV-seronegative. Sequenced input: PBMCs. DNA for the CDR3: TGTGCCAGCAGCTTGCGGGGAAACAACATCCAAGAGACCCAGTACTTC. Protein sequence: CASSLRGNNIQETQYF. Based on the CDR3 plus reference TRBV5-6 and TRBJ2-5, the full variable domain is DAGVTQSPTHLIKTRGQQVTLRCSPKSGHDTVSWYQQALGQGPQFIFQYYEEEERQRGNFPDRFSGHQFPNYSSELNVNALLLGDSALYLCASSLRGNNIQETQYFGPGTRLLVL.